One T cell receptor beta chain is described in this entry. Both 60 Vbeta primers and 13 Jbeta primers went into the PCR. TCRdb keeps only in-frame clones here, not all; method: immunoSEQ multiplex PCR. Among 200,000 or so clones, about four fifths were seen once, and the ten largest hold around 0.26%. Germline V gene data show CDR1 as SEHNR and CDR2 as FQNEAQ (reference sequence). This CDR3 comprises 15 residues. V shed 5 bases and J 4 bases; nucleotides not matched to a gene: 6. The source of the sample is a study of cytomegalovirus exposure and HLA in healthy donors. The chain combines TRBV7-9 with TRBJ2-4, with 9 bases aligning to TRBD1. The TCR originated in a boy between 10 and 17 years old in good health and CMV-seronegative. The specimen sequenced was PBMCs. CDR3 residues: CASSGTGWAKNIQYF. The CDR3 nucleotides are TGTGCCAGCAGCGGGACAGGGTGGGCAAAAAACATTCAGTACTTC.